The rows below give T cell receptor beta chains drawn from one sample of a study of OX40 agonist ivuxolimab in advanced cancers. Assay: immunoSEQ multiplex PCR; the TCRdb copy retains only in-frame clones and omits some. Here the sample spans more than 45,000 clones, 88% being singletons. This specimen consisted of CD4+ or CD8+ T cells sorted from blood, obtained in a trial of the OX40 agonist ivuxolimab. The receptors originated from an adult with an advanced solid tumor such as melanoma, head and neck, liver or kidney cancer. CDR3s include the opening cysteine and the closing phenylalanine or tryptophan. Fields, in order: J gene, D gene, V gene, clone size, CDR3 protein, CDR3 DNA. D genes are given only for firm matches. Size values are once, few and many counts, or a class for expanded clones, and some rows have none.

j_gene: TRBJ1-5
d_gene: TRBD1
v_gene: TRBV7-9
abundance: -
CDR3aa: CASSLGQGNQPQHF
CDR3nt: TGTGCCAGCAGCCTTGGACAGGGCAATCAGCCCCAGCATTTT

j_gene: TRBJ2-5
d_gene: TRBD2
v_gene: TRBV11-2
abundance: -
CDR3aa: CASSSPVGAGAETQYF
CDR3nt: TGTGCCAGCAGCTCGCCTGTAGGGGCGGGAGCGGAGACCCAGTACTTC

j_gene: TRBJ1-2
d_gene: -
v_gene: TRBV7-9
abundance: -
CDR3aa: CASSLVSPGAGGYTF
CDR3nt: TGTGCCAGCAGCTTAGTAAGTCCAGGGGCAGGCGGCTACACCTTC

j_gene: TRBJ2-7
d_gene: TRBD1
v_gene: TRBV19
abundance: -
CDR3aa: CASSIQGAAYEQYF
CDR3nt: TGTGCCAGTAGTATACAGGGGGCCGCCTACGAGCAGTACTTC

j_gene: TRBJ2-2
d_gene: TRBD1
v_gene: TRBV29-1
abundance: -
CDR3aa: CSVQETGVNTGELFF
CDR3nt: TGCAGCGTTCAAGAAACAGGGGTGAACACCGGGGAGCTGTTTTTT

j_gene: TRBJ2-7
d_gene: -
v_gene: TRBV5-1
abundance: -
CDR3aa: CASRPHPQGSYEQYF
CDR3nt: TGCGCCAGCAGGCCCCACCCACAGGGTTCCTACGAGCAGTACTTC

j_gene: TRBJ2-5
d_gene: -
v_gene: TRBV9
abundance: -
CDR3aa: CASSEGSETQYF
CDR3nt: TGTGCCAGCAGCGAGGGTTCAGAGACCCAGTACTTC

j_gene: TRBJ2-2
d_gene: TRBD2
v_gene: TRBV6-6
abundance: -
CDR3aa: CASGGLAAVIRELFF
CDR3nt: TGTGCCAGCGGGGGACTAGCGGCTGTGATCAGGGAGCTGTTTTTT

j_gene: TRBJ1-1
d_gene: -
v_gene: TRBV28
abundance: -
CDR3aa: CASRSPGSNTEAFF
CDR3nt: TGTGCCAGCAGATCCCCCGGGTCGAACACTGAAGCTTTCTTT

j_gene: TRBJ2-3
d_gene: -
v_gene: TRBV30
abundance: -
CDR3aa: CAWSEGARAVGDTQYF
CDR3nt: TGTGCCTGGTCGGAGGGAGCCAGGGCGGTTGGGGATACGCAGTATTTT

j_gene: TRBJ2-1
d_gene: TRBD2
v_gene: TRBV14
abundance: few
CDR3aa: CASDGGRGYNEQFF
CDR3nt: TGTGCCAGCGATGGCGGGAGGGGATACAATGAGCAGTTCTTC

j_gene: TRBJ2-3
d_gene: TRBD1
v_gene: TRBV10-3
abundance: -
CDR3aa: CAIKLRQGSADTQYF
CDR3nt: TGTGCCATCAAATTGCGACAGGGGTCCGCAGATACGCAGTATTTT

j_gene: TRBJ2-7
d_gene: TRBD2
v_gene: TRBV9
abundance: -
CDR3aa: CASSAGGGAYEQYF
CDR3nt: TGTGCCAGCAGCGCTGGGGGGGGTGCCTACGAGCAGTACTTC

j_gene: TRBJ1-1
d_gene: -
v_gene: TRBV7-6
abundance: -
CDR3aa: CASSLGRTMNTEAFF
CDR3nt: TGTGCCAGCAGCTTAGGACGTACTATGAACACTGAAGCTTTCTTT

j_gene: TRBJ2-7
d_gene: TRBD1
v_gene: TRBV9
abundance: -
CDR3aa: CASGTGSTSYEQYF
CDR3nt: TGTGCCAGCGGGACAGGGTCCACATCCTACGAGCAGTACTTC

j_gene: TRBJ2-1
d_gene: -
v_gene: TRBV9
abundance: -
CDR3aa: CASSVDASRDSDYNEQFF
CDR3nt: TGTGCCAGCAGCGTAGATGCCAGCCGGGACTCGGATTACAATGAGCAGTTCTTC

j_gene: TRBJ2-1
d_gene: -
v_gene: TRBV7-6
abundance: -
CDR3aa: CASTPVRGQMYNEQFF
CDR3nt: TGTGCCAGCACCCCGGTTCGGGGCCAAATGTACAATGAGCAGTTCTTC

j_gene: TRBJ1-5
d_gene: TRBD1
v_gene: TRBV19
abundance: -
CDR3aa: CASSVGTGGGQPQHF
CDR3nt: TGTGCCAGTAGTGTAGGGACAGGCGGCGGGCAGCCCCAGCATTTT

j_gene: TRBJ2-5
d_gene: TRBD2
v_gene: TRBV11-2
abundance: -
CDR3aa: CASSLGVLAAQETQYF
CDR3nt: TGTGCCAGCAGCTTAGGGGTACTAGCGGCCCAAGAGACCCAGTACTTC

j_gene: TRBJ2-1
d_gene: -
v_gene: TRBV19
abundance: -
CDR3aa: CASRIQASDTNEQFF
CDR3nt: TGTGCCAGTAGAATCCAGGCTAGCGACACCAATGAGCAGTTCTTC

j_gene: TRBJ2-7
d_gene: -
v_gene: TRBV9
abundance: -
CDR3aa: CASSVDLGPYEQYF
CDR3nt: TGTGCCAGCAGCGTAGATCTAGGACCCTACGAGCAGTACTTC

j_gene: TRBJ2-1
d_gene: -
v_gene: TRBV28
abundance: once
CDR3aa: CASSPPGENEQFF
CDR3nt: TGTGCCAGCAGTCCCCCCGGGGAGAATGAGCAGTTCTTC

j_gene: TRBJ2-7
d_gene: -
v_gene: TRBV19
abundance: once
CDR3aa: CASSIVSSLGTYEQYF
CDR3nt: TGTGCCAGTAGTATAGTTAGCTCCCTCGGCACTTACGAGCAGTACTTC

j_gene: TRBJ1-4
d_gene: TRBD1
v_gene: TRBV11-2
abundance: -
CDR3aa: CASRRTGEGEKLFF
CDR3nt: TGTGCCAGCAGACGGACAGGGGAGGGTGAAAAACTGTTTTTT

j_gene: TRBJ2-5
d_gene: TRBD1
v_gene: TRBV5-5
abundance: -
CDR3aa: CASSLANSGGTFVSTQYF
CDR3nt: TGTGCCAGCAGCTTGGCCAATTCAGGGGGAACTTTTGTTTCGACCCAGTACTTC

j_gene: TRBJ2-5
d_gene: -
v_gene: TRBV7-3
abundance: -
CDR3aa: CASSPWGRGETQYF
CDR3nt: TGTGCCAGCAGCCCCTGGGGCAGGGGTGAGACCCAGTACTTC

j_gene: TRBJ2-7
d_gene: -
v_gene: TRBV25-1
abundance: -
CDR3aa: CASSDSPRGSRSEQYF
CDR3nt: TGTGCCAGCAGTGACTCACCCAGGGGCTCCCGAAGCGAGCAGTACTTC

j_gene: TRBJ2-3
d_gene: TRBD1
v_gene: TRBV19
abundance: -
CDR3aa: CASSGRDRDISDTQYF
CDR3nt: TGTGCCAGTAGTGGCCGGGACAGGGACATATCAGATACGCAGTATTTT

j_gene: TRBJ2-5
d_gene: -
v_gene: TRBV9
abundance: few
CDR3aa: CASSPDAGGQETQYF
CDR3nt: TGTGCCAGCAGCCCGGACGCAGGTGGCCAAGAGACCCAGTACTTC

j_gene: TRBJ2-4
d_gene: TRBD1
v_gene: TRBV6-1
abundance: few
CDR3aa: CASSEAGGTKNIQYF
CDR3nt: TGTGCCAGCAGTGAGGCAGGGGGCACCAAAAACATTCAGTACTTC

j_gene: TRBJ2-5
d_gene: TRBD2
v_gene: TRBV4-2
abundance: -
CDR3aa: CASSQAARLAGVETQYF
CDR3nt: TGTGCCAGCAGCCAAGCCGCCCGGCTAGCGGGAGTTGAGACCCAGTACTTC

j_gene: TRBJ1-1
d_gene: -
v_gene: TRBV7-2
abundance: -
CDR3aa: CASSRGRGPTEAFF
CDR3nt: TGTGCCAGCAGCCGCGGGAGGGGACCCACTGAAGCTTTCTTT

j_gene: TRBJ1-1
d_gene: TRBD1
v_gene: TRBV11-1
abundance: -
CDR3aa: CASSWGQGATEAFF
CDR3nt: TGTGCCAGCAGCTGGGGACAGGGGGCCACTGAAGCTTTCTTT

j_gene: TRBJ2-3
d_gene: -
v_gene: TRBV29-1
abundance: -
CDR3aa: CSSRRDIVETDTQYF
CDR3nt: TGCAGCTCAAGACGGGACATAGTCGAAACAGATACGCAGTATTTT

j_gene: TRBJ2-1
d_gene: TRBD1
v_gene: TRBV30
abundance: -
CDR3aa: CAWSVQVQGLRFF
CDR3nt: TGTGCCTGGAGTGTACAGGTACAGGGGCTGAGGTTCTTC

j_gene: TRBJ2-7
d_gene: TRBD2
v_gene: TRBV13
abundance: -
CDR3aa: CASSLRLAASYEQYF
CDR3nt: TGTGCCAGCAGCCTCCGACTAGCGGCGTCCTACGAGCAGTACTTC

j_gene: TRBJ2-6
d_gene: -
v_gene: TRBV6-5
abundance: -
CDR3aa: CASSYTGSGANVLTF
CDR3nt: TGTGCCAGCAGTTACACAGGGTCTGGGGCCAACGTCCTGACTTTC

j_gene: TRBJ2-7
d_gene: TRBD1
v_gene: TRBV5-1
abundance: once
CDR3aa: CASNRDGQGYEQYF
CDR3nt: TGCGCCAGCAACCGAGATGGACAGGGCTACGAGCAGTACTTC

j_gene: TRBJ2-5
d_gene: -
v_gene: TRBV10-3
abundance: -
CDR3aa: CAISASGGGETQYF
CDR3nt: TGTGCCATCAGTGCTAGCGGAGGGGGAGAGACCCAGTACTTC

j_gene: TRBJ1-1
d_gene: -
v_gene: TRBV18
abundance: -
CDR3aa: CASSPPVQALGNTEAFF
CDR3nt: TGTGCCAGCTCACCACCGGTACAGGCCTTAGGGAACACTGAAGCTTTCTTT

j_gene: TRBJ2-5
d_gene: TRBD2
v_gene: TRBV2
abundance: -
CDR3aa: CASSEEGLADQETQYF
CDR3nt: TGTGCCAGCAGTGAAGAAGGCCTAGCGGACCAAGAGACCCAGTACTTC